The 22 T cell receptor beta chains presented below share a single source sample, sequenced in a study of tumour-infiltrating T cells in Burkitt lymphoma. Libraries were prepared by immunoSEQ multiplex PCR; TCRdb keeps only in-frame clonotypes and omits some of them. Of about 15,000 clones listed, approximately 71% are singletons. Sequencing used tumor tissue. These receptor sequences come from a human donor with diffuse large B-cell lymphoma.

This rearrangement joins TRBV7-8 to TRBJ1-1; TRBD1 might be the D (6 bases). The V end lost 7 bases, the J end lost 4 bases, and 16 bases lay between the germline ends. The CDR3 runs to 14 residues. The germline CDR1 and CDR2 sequences are SGHVS and FQNEAQ. In nucleotides, the CDR3 is TGTGCCAGCAACACAAACAGGGATTCCACTGAAGCTTTCTTT. Translating it yields CASNTNRDSTEAFF.

The chain recombines TRBV28 with TRBJ1-2, with 9 bases identical to TRBD1. The germline CDR1 and CDR2 sequences are MDHEN and SYDVKM. The V gene end was trimmed by 5 bases and the J gene end by 4 bases; junction bases not matched to a gene: 8. The CDR3 is 15 amino acids. The CDR3 DNA reads TGTGCCAGCAGTCCCATCCTGGACAGGGGCTATGGCTACACCTTC. As protein: CASSPILDRGYGYTF.

This chain links TRBV4-1 with TRBJ2-3; D is uncertain. Trimming removed 4 bases from V and 2 bases from J, with 10 bases in between. CDR1 and CDR2 from the germline V gene are MGHRA and YSYEKL. CDR3 length equals 14 residues. The CDR3 sequence is CASSRDGYTDTQYF. As DNA, the CDR3 is TGCGCCAGCAGCCGAGACGGATACACAGATACGCAGTATTTT.

This chain uses TRBV7-2 with TRBJ2-5; TRBD1 might be the D (6 bases). Germline assignment: CDR1 SGHTA and CDR2 FQGNSA. V lost 3 bases and J lost 5, with 19 bases in between. This CDR3 region has 16 residues. The CDR3 DNA follows: TGTGCCAGCAGCTTTGGGACATCTTTAACTCGGGAGACCCAGTACTTC. This gives the protein CASSFGTSLTRETQYF.

The genes are TRBV4-2 and TRBJ1-5; D is uncertain. The germline V gene has CDR1 LGHNA and CDR2 YNFKEQ. The CDR3 is 13 residues long. The germline V and J ends were trimmed by 0 bases and 5 bases, with 5 bases remaining between them. The CDR3, as DNA: TGTGCCAGCAGCCAAGAAAGGCATCAGCCCCAGCATTTT. Translated: CASSQERHQPQHF.

The chain joins TRBV27 to TRBJ1-5, with D uncertain. The germline V gene encodes CDR1 MNHEY and CDR2 SMNVEV (reference sequence). Trimming pared 2 bases from V and 2 bases from J, leaving 7 bases between. This CDR3 is 14 amino acids long. The CDR3 loop is CASSLGHGNQPQHF. CDR3 bases: TGTGCCAGCAGTTTAGGGCATGGCAATCAGCCCCAGCATTTT.

The V and J genes are TRBV6-1 and TRBJ2-3, with D possibly TRBD1 on 5 matching bases. The CDR3 is made up of 14 amino acids. Germline V gives CDR1 MNHNS, CDR2 SASEGT. V shed 6 bases and J shed 6 bases, with 16 bases lying between them. The CDR3 DNA is TGTGCCAGCAGGGGCGATAGGACACGTGATACGCAGTATTTT. Amino acids: CASRGDRTRDTQYF.

The V and J genes are TRBV9 and TRBJ1-3; D remains unclear. Germline V gene lookup returns CDR1 SGDLS and CDR2 YYNGEE. Trimming cost V 0 bases and J 3 bases, with 10 bases left between them. The CDR3 loop spans 15 amino acids. The CDR3 reads CASSVGPGLGNTIYF. DNA for the CDR3: TGTGCCAGCAGCGTAGGTCCAGGCCTTGGAAACACCATATATTTT.

The CDR3 protein is CASSVGGLYEQYF. As DNA, the CDR3 is TGTGCCAGCAGCGTAGGGGGGCTTTACGAGCAGTACTTC. The chain uses TRBV9 and TRBJ2-7, with D maybe TRBD1 (6 bases). Trimming pared 0 bases from V and 4 bases from J, leaving 8 bases between. The V gene's germline CDR1 is SGDLS and CDR2 YYNGEE. The CDR3 loop spans 13 amino acids.

The chain carries TRBV18 and TRBJ1-1; 8 nucleotides align to TRBD1. This CDR3 has 13 amino acids. In germline, CDR1 is KGHSH, CDR2 LQKENI. The J segment lost 3 bases and the V segment lost 6 bases, leaving 3 bases of the junction unmatched. CDR3 sequence: CASSGQGDTEAFF. The CDR3 DNA is TGTGCCAGCTCCGGACAGGGCGACACTGAAGCTTTCTTT.

This chain connects TRBV5-1 to TRBJ1-1; maybe TRBD1 (5 bases). Germline-derived CDR1 and CDR2 are SGHRS and YFSETQ. This CDR3 is 15 amino acids long. Trimming shortened V by 4 bases and J by 2 bases, and 15 bases separated the two germline ends. The CDR3 DNA sequence: TGCGCCAGCAGCCAGCAGTACGGGGGAAACACTGAAGCTTTCTTT. It specifies CASSQQYGGNTEAFF.

The chain combines TRBV9 with TRBJ1-2; the D gene is possibly TRBD1 (6 bases). Germline-derived CDR1 and CDR2 are SGDLS and YYNGEE. With 5 bases removed from V and 3 bases from J, the gap between germline ends came to 14 bases. The length of the CDR3 is 14 residues. CDR3 amino acids: CASRGRGSDYGYTF. CDR3 nucleotide sequence: TGTGCCAGCAGGGGGAGGGGGTCCGACTATGGCTACACCTTC.

J is TRBJ1-4 and V is TRBV10-3; TRBD1 agrees at 8 bases. Trimming removed 6 bases from V and 8 bases from J; junction bases left unmatched: 5. Looked up from germline, CDR1 is ENHRY and CDR2 is SYGVKD. The CDR3 sequence is 13 residues long. The CDR3 loop reads CAIRDRVVEKLFF. Here the CDR3 DNA reads TGTGCCATCAGGGACAGGGTTGTGGAAAAACTGTTTTTT.

The CDR3 is CASSLLFWAGGPYNEQFF. The CDR3 DNA sequence: TGTGCCAGCAGTTTACTGTTTTGGGCGGGGGGCCCCTACAATGAGCAGTTCTTC. The chain employs TRBV28 and TRBJ2-1; TRBD2 agrees at 8 bases. This CDR3 region has 18 residues. Germline assignment: CDR1 MDHEN and CDR2 SYDVKM. J was trimmed by 2 bases and V by 2 bases; bases with no gene match: 11.

The gene calls are TRBV5-1 and TRBJ2-2; D is perhaps TRBD2 (5 bases). The CDR3 sequence is 16 residues long. Looked up from germline, CDR1 is SGHRS and CDR2 is YFSETQ. With 4 bases removed from V and 0 bases from J, the gap between germline ends came to 13 bases. For the CDR3, the DNA is TGCGCCAGCAGCCCGAGGGCACAAACGAACACCGGGGAGCTGTTTTTT. Protein product: CASSPRAQTNTGELFF.

The CDR3, as DNA: TGTGCCAGCAGTTCCGGACTAGCGGGAGTGGGAGAGACCCAGTACTTC. Its translation is CASSSGLAGVGETQYF. This chain uses TRBV6-6 with TRBJ2-5, with 13 bases lining up with TRBD2. This CDR3 is built from 16 residues. Germline V gene data show CDR1 as MNHNY and CDR2 as SVGAGI (reference sequence). The V segment lost 4 bases and the J segment 4 bases; nucleotides outside the gene matches: 6.

The chain recombines TRBV28 with TRBJ1-2; D unresolved. The CDR3 sequence is 14 residues long. V was trimmed by 5 bases and J by 8 bases, leaving 18 bases between them. CDR1 is MDHEN, CDR2 SYDVKM, per germline. The CDR3 sequence is CASSPLGSGWGYTF. As DNA, the CDR3 is TGTGCCAGCAGTCCGCTCGGGAGCGGGTGGGGCTACACCTTC.

The table lists this clone with a few counts. The CDR3 DNA reads as TGTGCCAGCAGTTTATGGGCCTCGGGGGGCATCTACGAGCAGTACTTC. It translates to CASSLWASGGIYEQYF. The chain links TRBV28 to TRBJ2-7; the D gene is possibly TRBD2 (7 bases). In germline, CDR1 is MDHEN, CDR2 SYDVKM. The CDR3 is 16 amino acids. The V end lost 0 bases, the J end lost 3 bases, and 15 bases lay between the germline ends.

This chain uses TRBV6-5 with TRBJ2-7; a possible D gene is TRBD1 (6 bases). This CDR3 spans 13 amino acids. Germline V lookup: CDR1 MNHEY, CDR2 SVGAGI. V dropped 2 bases and J dropped 4 bases, with 9 bases sitting between them. CDR3 in amino acids: CASSYGGFYEQYF. CDR3 in DNA: TGTGCCAGCAGTTACGGGGGCTTTTACGAGCAGTACTTC.

This clone is termed medium-sized (0.01 to 0.1%). The chain is built from TRBV19 and TRBJ1-5; 9 nucleotides line up with TRBD1. This CDR3 contains 17 residues. The V and J ends lost 3 bases and 2 bases, in that order; junction bases with no gene match: 8. CDR1 and CDR2 from the germline V gene are LNHDA and SQIVND (reference sequence). For the CDR3, the DNA is TGTGCCAGTAGTATCCCCGGGACAGGGTGGCGCAATCAGCCCCAGCATTTT. Its protein is CASSIPGTGWRNQPQHF.

In its sample, this clone was seen a few times. The chain links TRBV30 to TRBJ2-3; D is undetermined. CDR3 length equals 13 residues. Trimming took off 3 bases at V and 4 bases at J, with 11 bases between the two ends. Germline CDR1 GTSNPN, CDR2 SVGIG (reference sequence). CDR3 protein: CAWSLRAADTQYF. The CDR3 DNA reads as TGTGCCTGGAGCCTTAGGGCCGCAGATACGCAGTATTTT.

The chain's CDR3 is CASSLEGLNTEAFF. CDR3 sequence (DNA): TGTGCCAGCAGCTTAGAGGGTCTGAACACTGAAGCTTTCTTT. The chain recombines TRBV7-2 with TRBJ1-1; no clear D gene. The V end was cut by 1 base, the J end by 0 bases, with 6 bases between. CDR3 size: 14 residues. Per the germline V gene, CDR1 is SGHTA and CDR2 is FQGNSA.